Listed below are T cell receptor beta chains from one sample, sequenced in a study of blood T cell repertoires in COVID-19. Clones were read by immunoSEQ multiplex PCR, and TCRdb kept only the in-frame ones, dropping some. The sample has under 350,000 clones; about 86% are singletons. The sample comprised PBMCs or T cells enriched from blood (not recorded which). The receptors stem from a woman between 40 and 50 years old with acute COVID-19. The CDR3 runs from the conserved cysteine through the conserved F or W. A D gene is named only where the DNA matches it firmly. Only part of the rows carry a size: once, few, many, or a class if the clone is expanded.

v_call,j_call,d_call,clone_size,cdr3_nt,cdr3_aa
TRBV5-5,TRBJ2-3,TRBD2,-,TGTGCCAGCAGCTTGGGGACTAGCGGGAGTTTATTAGATACGCAGTATTTT,CASSLGTSGSLLDTQYF
TRBV5-1,TRBJ1-1,-,once,TGCGCCAGCAGCTTAGTCGGGGGACTGATGAACACTGAAGCTTTCTTT,CASSLVGGLMNTEAFF
TRBV6-2/TRBV6-3,TRBJ1-2,-,once,TGTGCCAGCAGCCACAAGATCGAATATGGCTACACCTTC,CASSHKIEYGYTF
TRBV5-4,TRBJ2-3,TRBD1,-,TGTGCCAGCAGCCCAGGGGGTGCAGATACGCAGTATTTT,CASSPGGADTQYF
TRBV5-1,TRBJ2-5,TRBD2,-,TGCGCCAGCAGCTTAGGGACTACCCGTTACCAAGAGACCCAGTACTTC,CASSLGTTRYQETQYF
TRBV6-5,TRBJ2-5,-,once,TGTGCCAGCAGTTACTCGGGGGCGCGATCTGAGACCCAGTACTTC,CASSYSGARSETQYF
TRBV28,TRBJ1-2,-,-,TGTGCCAGCCGACGCACAGGATCCTATGGCTACACCTTC,CASRRTGSYGYTF
TRBV2,TRBJ2-7,-,-,TGTGCCAGCAGTCCCAGCGGCGAGCAGTACTTC,CASSPSGEQYF
TRBV28,TRBJ1-4,-,-,TGTGCCAGCAGTCCCTCACTGATAGTCCTTGAAAAACTGTTTTTT,CASSPSLIVLEKLFF
TRBV10-1,TRBJ2-7,TRBD1,-,TGCGCCAACCGGGACAGGTTGTACGAGCAGTACTTC,CANRDRLYEQYF
TRBV27,TRBJ1-5,TRBD1,-,TGTGCCAGCAGTAGAGGGACAGGGCGGGGTAGCAATCAGCCCCAGCATTTT,CASSRGTGRGSNQPQHF
TRBV4-1,TRBJ1-2,-,-,TGCGCCAGCAGCCAAGATTGGGGGGGTGGCTACACCTTC,CASSQDWGGGYTF
TRBV11-2,TRBJ1-2,TRBD1,-,TGTGCCAGCAGCTTAGGGGGACAGTATGGCTATGGCTACACCTTC,CASSLGGQYGYGYTF
TRBV7-3,TRBJ1-6,-,-,TGTGCCAGCAGCTTACGAGCCGTTAATTCACCCCTCCACTTT,CASSLRAVNSPLHF
TRBV27,TRBJ2-1,-,-,TGTGCCAGCAGTCTCAGGGTGGGTGAGCAGTTCTTC,CASSLRVGEQFF
TRBV18,TRBJ2-5,-,-,TGTGCCAGCTCACCAATGAGTGGCCAAGAGACCCAGTACTTC,CASSPMSGQETQYF
TRBV7-2,TRBJ2-1,TRBD2,few,TGTGCCAGCATTTCTAGCGGAATTAACGGGGAGCAGTTCTTC,CASISSGINGEQFF
TRBV6-4,TRBJ1-2,-,-,TGTGCCAGCAGTGACGGGAGGACGGGGAACTATGGCTACACCTTC,CASSDGRTGNYGYTF
TRBV28,TRBJ1-5,-,-,TGTGCCAGCAAGGCCTCGGACAGAGCCCCCAATCAGCCCCAGCATTTT,CASKASDRAPNQPQHF
TRBV5-1,TRBJ1-4,TRBD1,once,TGCGCCAGCGGCCTTGGGGACAGAAATAATGAAAAACTGTTTTTT,CASGLGDRNNEKLFF
TRBV5-6,TRBJ1-6,-,-,TGTGCCAGCAGCTTGGATTCCGGAGTACGGGATTCACCCCTCCACTTT,CASSLDSGVRDSPLHF
TRBV3-1/TRBV3-2,TRBJ2-7,-,-,TGTGCCAGCAGCCGAATAGGGGATACCTACGAGCAGTACTTC,CASSRIGDTYEQYF
TRBV28,TRBJ2-7,-,-,TGTGCCAGCAGTTTATCACCAGTCAACGAGCAGTACTTC,CASSLSPVNEQYF
TRBV5-6,TRBJ1-5,-,-,TGTGCCAGCAGTGGGGGCCATAGCAATCAGCCCCAGCATTTT,CASSGGHSNQPQHF
TRBV4-1,TRBJ2-1,TRBD1,-,TGCGCCAGCAGTCTGAGTCCCGGGACAGGGGCTGGTAATGAGCAGTTCTTC,CASSLSPGTGAGNEQFF
TRBV2,TRBJ1-5,TRBD1,-,TGTGCCAGCAGCGGGGACAGGGATAGCAATCAGCCCCAGCATTTT,CASSGDRDSNQPQHF
TRBV10-3,TRBJ2-3,-,-,TGTGCCATCAGTGAGTCCCCCCTTGGAGCGGGCGCTAGCACAGATACGCAGTATTTT,CAISESPLGAGASTDTQYF
TRBV5-1,TRBJ2-3,-,-,TGCGCCAGCAGCTCGACACCAGACTACACAGATACGCAGTATTTT,CASSSTPDYTDTQYF
TRBV12-5,TRBJ2-5,TRBD1,-,TGTGCTAGTGGACCCGGGACAGGGTTCGGGACCCAGTACTTC,CASGPGTGFGTQYF
TRBV7-9,TRBJ2-5,TRBD1,-,TGTGCCAGCAGCTATGGACAGGGGCGACAAGAGACCCAGTACTTC,CASSYGQGRQETQYF
TRBV14,TRBJ2-7,TRBD1,-,TGTGCCAGCAGCTTCGGACAGGGTACCTACGAGCAGTACTTC,CASSFGQGTYEQYF
TRBV4-1,TRBJ1-2,-,-,TGCGCCAGCAGCCAAGGATTTGCGGACAGATCCTATGGCTACACCTTC,CASSQGFADRSYGYTF
TRBV7-2,TRBJ1-1,TRBD1,once,TGTGCCAGCAGCTTTCCGGGACAGGGAAGAGCTTTCTTT,CASSFPGQGRAFF
TRBV6-5,TRBJ1-2,-,-,TGTGCCAGCAGTTACGGGAGCAGATCTAACTATGGCTACACCTTC,CASSYGSRSNYGYTF
TRBV5-1,TRBJ1-4,TRBD1,-,TGCGCCAGCAGCGCGGTGATTAGGACAGGGGGCGATTACGGTACTAATGAAAAACTGTTTTTT,CASSAVIRTGGDYGTNEKLFF
TRBV4-2,TRBJ2-5,-,-,TGTGCCAGCAGCCAAGGCGGTGGCGCCGGAGCCCAAGAGACCCAGTACTTC,CASSQGGGAGAQETQYF
TRBV19,TRBJ2-1,TRBD1,-,TGTGCCAGTACCACTGGACAGGGGTACTATGAGCAGTTCTTC,CASTTGQGYYEQFF
TRBV18,TRBJ2-7,-,few,TGTGCCAGCTCACCATACATCGATGACTACGAGCAGTACTTC,CASSPYIDDYEQYF
TRBV12-3/TRBV12-4,TRBJ1-1,-,-,TGTGCCAGCAGCAGATCAAAGAACACTGAAGCTTTCTTT,CASSRSKNTEAFF
TRBV7-9,TRBJ2-3,TRBD2,-,TGTGCCAGCAGCTTAGGTAGCGGGGGGGCCATAGGCACAGATACGCAGTATTTT,CASSLGSGGAIGTDTQYF
TRBV27,TRBJ1-1,TRBD1,-,TGTGCCAGCAGTCCCGACAGGGGGCGCAGTACTGAAGCTTTCTTT,CASSPDRGRSTEAFF